Sequencing of this T cell receptor (beta chain) was carried out in a study of CD8 T cells in ankylosing spondylitis. Study-wide findings and caveats: There was reportedly significant enrichment of clones that were disease-linked in matched ankylosing spondylitis synovial fluid.

A quantitative 5'-RACE method, one with molecular barcodes, was used to make TCR beta libraries. TCRdb re-called the 5' RACE reads through MiXCR, storing one row per CDR3 protein. The sample lists around 340,000 distinct CDR3 sequences; over 12% were seen once. The CDR3 totals 14 residues. The V end lost 0 bases, the J end lost 1 base, and 7 bases lay between the germline ends. CDR1 SGHRS and CDR2 YFSETQ come from the germline V gene. Comment on this clonotype: The antigen remains unidentified.

Sequencing was performed on blood, either unsorted or a sorted T cell fraction (not recorded which). The rearrangement links TRBV5-1 to TRBJ1-2; D gene uncertain. The clonotype comes from a male donor with ankylosing spondylitis or in good health (not recorded which). The CDR3 DNA is TGCGCCAGCAGCTTGGACAGACTTAACTATGGCTACACCTTC. Its translation: CASSLDRLNYGYTF.